This T cell receptor (beta chain) emerged from a study of blood T cell repertoires in COVID-19. Study context: Specimens from acute and convalescent COVID-19 originated in the United States, Italy and Spain. Sources were T cells, B-cell-depleted T cells, or PBMCs; the material itself was cDNA or gDNA.

Trimming took 6 bases from V and 2 from J; bases not matched to a gene: 14. This CDR3 region has 17 residues. CDR1 and CDR2 (germline): SGHKS, YYEKEE (reference sequence). As handled by the study authors: Reference gene primer amplification gave nucleated cell count estimates. The data were produced by immunoSEQ multiplex PCR, yet TCRdb's version contains in-frame clones alone and is incomplete. V and J calls and clone size follow that table, whereas D and trimming were derived from the DNA. The sample has 65,000 to 80,000 clones, almost 85% seen once. The sample comprised peripheral blood. The V and J genes are TRBV5-5 and TRBJ1-2; 9 nucleotides match TRBD1. This receptor was obtained from a human donor in a cohort sampled during active COVID-19. CDR3 coding DNA: TGTGCCAGCACCTTAATGGACAGGGGCCGTAGGAACTATGGCTACACCTTC. Its protein is CASTLMDRGRRNYGYTF.